This TCR beta chain was found in a study of CD8 T cells in ankylosing spondylitis. The study, taken as a whole, reports: Apparently characteristic of ankylosing spondylitis blood was a TCR beta motif (eight highly homologous variants). Disease-linked clones reportedly showed significant enrichment in matched ankylosing spondylitis synovial fluid.

Trimming cost V 0 bases and J 8 bases, with 15 bases left between them. The CDR3 has 15 residues. Germline V gene lookup returns CDR1 SGHRS and CDR2 YFSETQ. This clonotype was counted ten times or more. Its antigen is unidentified. Libraries for TCR beta were made by quantitative 5'-RACE with molecular barcodes. TCRdb reprocessed the 5' RACE reads with MiXCR, giving one entry per CDR3 protein. The repertoire holds roughly 490,000 distinct CDR3 sequences, with approximately 5% as singletons. The clonotype comes from a male donor with ankylosing spondylitis. The sample was blood, either unsorted or a sorted T cell fraction (not recorded which). This chain links TRBV5-1 with TRBJ2-1; D is perhaps TRBD1 (6 bases). The CDR3 region has the DNA TGCGCCAGCAGCTTGGCGGTTACAGGGAGCGATGAGCAGTTCTTC. It codes for CASSLAVTGSDEQFF.